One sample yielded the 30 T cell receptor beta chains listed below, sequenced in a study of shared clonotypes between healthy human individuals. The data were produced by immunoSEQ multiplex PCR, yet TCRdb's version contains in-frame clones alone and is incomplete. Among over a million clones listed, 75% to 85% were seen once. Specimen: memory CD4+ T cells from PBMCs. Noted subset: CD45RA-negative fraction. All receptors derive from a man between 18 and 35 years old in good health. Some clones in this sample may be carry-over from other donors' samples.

CDR3 in amino acids: CASSDRGAGYEQYF. Written as DNA, the CDR3 is TGTGCCAGCAGTGATCGGGGGGCGGGCTACGAGCAGTACTTC. This chain joins TRBV2 and TRBJ2-7; perhaps TRBD2 as D (7 bases). CDR3 size: 14 residues. Germline values: CDR1 SNHLY, CDR2 FYNNEI. With 3 bases removed from V and 3 bases from J, the gap between germline ends came to 12 bases. The whole variable domain, remainder taken from reference TRBV2 and TRBJ2-7, is EPEVTQTPSHQVTQMGQEVILRCVPISNHLYFYWYRQILGQKVEFLVSFYNNEISEKSEIFDDQFSVERPDGSNFTLKIRSTKLEDSAMYFCASSDRGAGYEQYFGPGTRLTVT.

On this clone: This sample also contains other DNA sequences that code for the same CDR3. The CDR3 region is CASSLDREETQYF. As DNA, the CDR3 is TGTGCCAGCAGCCTTGACAGGGAAGAGACCCAGTACTTC. The V call is TRBV7-2, the J call TRBJ2-5, with 7 nucleotides matching TRBD1. Unmatched junction bases numbered 3, after V lost 5 bases and J lost 3 bases. The CDR3 loop spans 13 amino acids. Germline lookup yields CDR1 SGHTA and CDR2 FQGNSA. Based on the CDR3 plus reference TRBV7-2 and TRBJ2-5, the full variable domain is GAGVSQSPSNKVTEKGKDVELRCDPISGHTALYWYRQSLGQGLEFLIYFQGNSAPDKSGLPSDRFSAERTGGSVSTLTIQRTQQEDSAVYLCASSLDREETQYFGPGTRLLVL.

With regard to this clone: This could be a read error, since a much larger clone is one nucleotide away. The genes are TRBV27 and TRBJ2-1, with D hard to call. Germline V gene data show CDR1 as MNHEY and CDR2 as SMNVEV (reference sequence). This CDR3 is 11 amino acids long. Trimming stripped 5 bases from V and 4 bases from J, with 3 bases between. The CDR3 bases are TGTGCCAGCAGTGGTTACAATGAGCAGTTCTTC. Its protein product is CASSGYNEQFF.

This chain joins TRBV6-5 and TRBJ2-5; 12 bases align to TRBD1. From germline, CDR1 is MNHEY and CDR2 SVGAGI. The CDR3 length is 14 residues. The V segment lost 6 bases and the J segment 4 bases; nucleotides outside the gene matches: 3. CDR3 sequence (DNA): TGTGCCAGCAGGGGGGGACAGGGGGCAGAGACCCAGTACTTC. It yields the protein CASRGGQGAETQYF.

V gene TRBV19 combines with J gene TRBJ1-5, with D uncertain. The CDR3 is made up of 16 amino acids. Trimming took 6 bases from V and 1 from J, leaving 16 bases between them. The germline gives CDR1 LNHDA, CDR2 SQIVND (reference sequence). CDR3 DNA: TGTGCCAGTAGCCCAAGAGGTCCCTCAAGCAATCAGCCCCAGCATTTT. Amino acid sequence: CASSPRGPSSNQPQHF.

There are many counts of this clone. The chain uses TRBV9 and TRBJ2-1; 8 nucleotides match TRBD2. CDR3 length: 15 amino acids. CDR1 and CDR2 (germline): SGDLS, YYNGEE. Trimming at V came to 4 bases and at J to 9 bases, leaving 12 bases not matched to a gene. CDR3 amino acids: CASSPHSGINTEQFF. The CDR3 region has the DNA TGTGCCAGCAGCCCCCATAGCGGGATTAACACTGAGCAGTTCTTC.

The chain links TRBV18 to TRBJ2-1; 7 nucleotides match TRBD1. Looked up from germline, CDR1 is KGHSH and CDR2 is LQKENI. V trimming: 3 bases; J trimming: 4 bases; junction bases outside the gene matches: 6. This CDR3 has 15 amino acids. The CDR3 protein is CASSPLTGFYNEQFF. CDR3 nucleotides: TGTGCCAGCTCACCGTTGACAGGGTTTTACAATGAGCAGTTCTTC.

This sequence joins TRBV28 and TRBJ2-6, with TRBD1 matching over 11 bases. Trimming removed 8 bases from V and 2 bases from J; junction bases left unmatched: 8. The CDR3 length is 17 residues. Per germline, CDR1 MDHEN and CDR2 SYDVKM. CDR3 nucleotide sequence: TGTGCCAGCGGGACAGGGGGGTTTGGGACTGGGGCCAACGTCCTGACTTTC. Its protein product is CASGTGGFGTGANVLTF.

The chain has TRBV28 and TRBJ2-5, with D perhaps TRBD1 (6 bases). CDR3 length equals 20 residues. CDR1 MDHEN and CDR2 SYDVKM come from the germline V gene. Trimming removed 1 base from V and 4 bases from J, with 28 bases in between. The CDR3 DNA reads TGTGCCAGCAGTTTATATCGACACATTAGGGGCAACAGGGCGGTAGAGACCCAGTACTTC. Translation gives CASSLYRHIRGNRAVETQYF.

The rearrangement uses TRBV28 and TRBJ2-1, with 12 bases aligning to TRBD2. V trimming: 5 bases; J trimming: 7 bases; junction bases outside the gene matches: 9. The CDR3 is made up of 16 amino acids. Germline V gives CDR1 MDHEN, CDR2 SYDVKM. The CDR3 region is CASSPLLAGGRNEQFF. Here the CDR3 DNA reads TGTGCCAGCAGTCCCTTACTAGCGGGAGGTAGGAATGAGCAGTTCTTC.

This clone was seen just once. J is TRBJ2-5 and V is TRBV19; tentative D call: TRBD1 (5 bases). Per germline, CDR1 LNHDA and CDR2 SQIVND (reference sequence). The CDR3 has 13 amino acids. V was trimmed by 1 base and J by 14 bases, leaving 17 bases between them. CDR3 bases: TGTGCCAGTAGTATAGCTCCGACAGCCCGGACCTACTTC. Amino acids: CASSIAPTARTYF.

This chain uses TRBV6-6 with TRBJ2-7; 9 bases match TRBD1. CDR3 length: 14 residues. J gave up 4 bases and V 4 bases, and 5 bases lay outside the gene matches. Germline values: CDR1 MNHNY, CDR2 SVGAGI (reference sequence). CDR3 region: CASSLGQGPYEQYF. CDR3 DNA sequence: TGTGCCAGCAGTTTGGGACAGGGACCATACGAGCAGTACTTC.

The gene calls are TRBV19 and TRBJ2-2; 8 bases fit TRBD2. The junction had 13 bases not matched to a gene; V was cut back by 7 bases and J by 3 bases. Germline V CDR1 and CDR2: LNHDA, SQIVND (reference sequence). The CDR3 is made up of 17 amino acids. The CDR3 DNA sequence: TGTGCCAGTAACGGACTAGCCAATCTGAGACACACCGGGGAGCTGTTTTTT. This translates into CASNGLANLRHTGELFF.

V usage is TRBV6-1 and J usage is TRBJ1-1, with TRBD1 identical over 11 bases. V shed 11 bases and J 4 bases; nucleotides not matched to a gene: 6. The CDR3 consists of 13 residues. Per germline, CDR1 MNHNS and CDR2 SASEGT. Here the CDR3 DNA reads TGTGCCGGGCGGACAGGGGGCGGCACTGAAGCTTTCTTT. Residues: CAGRTGGGTEAFF.

CDR3: CASSLAGTDNSPLHF. CDR3 DNA: TGTGCCAGCAGCTTGGCCGGGACTGATAATTCACCCCTCCACTTT. V gene TRBV5-4 combines with J gene TRBJ1-6; TRBD1 is a possible D gene (5 bases). Trimming left V 0 bases short and J 5 bases short, with 9 bases between. Per the germline V gene, CDR1 is SGHNT and CDR2 is YYREEE (reference sequence). The CDR3 consists of 15 residues.

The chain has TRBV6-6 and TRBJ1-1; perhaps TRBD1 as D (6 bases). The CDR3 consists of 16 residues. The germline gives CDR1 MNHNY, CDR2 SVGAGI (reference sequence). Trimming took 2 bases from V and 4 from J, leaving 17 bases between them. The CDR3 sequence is CASSYRRGPEGTEAFF. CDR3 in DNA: TGTGCCAGCAGTTACCGGCGGGGGCCTGAGGGCACTGAAGCTTTCTTT.

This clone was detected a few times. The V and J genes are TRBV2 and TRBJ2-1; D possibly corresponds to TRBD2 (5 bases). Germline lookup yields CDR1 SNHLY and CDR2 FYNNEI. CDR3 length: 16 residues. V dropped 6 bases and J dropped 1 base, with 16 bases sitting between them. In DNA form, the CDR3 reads TGTGCCAGCAGCTCCCGGGCCCCGGGGTCCTACAATGAGCAGTTCTTC. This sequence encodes CASSSRAPGSYNEQFF.

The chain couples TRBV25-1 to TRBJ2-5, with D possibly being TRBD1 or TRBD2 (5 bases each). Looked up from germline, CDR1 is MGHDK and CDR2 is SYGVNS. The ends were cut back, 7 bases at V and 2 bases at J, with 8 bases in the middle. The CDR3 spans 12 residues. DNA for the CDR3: TGTGCCAGCAAAGGGGAGCAAGAGACCCAGTACTTC. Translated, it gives CASKGEQETQYF.

CDR3 coding DNA: TGTGCCTGGAGTGCAAGTTCAGGTCTGAACACTGAAGCTTTCTTT. Its protein is CAWSASSGLNTEAFF. The chain has TRBV30 and TRBJ1-1; D not certain. Germline V lookup: CDR1 GTSNPN, CDR2 SVGIG (reference sequence). The CDR3 runs 15 residues. The V end lost 1 base, the J end lost 0 bases, and 12 bases lay between the germline ends.

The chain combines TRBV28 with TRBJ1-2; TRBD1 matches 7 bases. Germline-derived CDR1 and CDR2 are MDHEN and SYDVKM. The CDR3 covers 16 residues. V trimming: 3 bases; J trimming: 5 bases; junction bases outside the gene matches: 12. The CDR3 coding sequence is TGTGCCAGCAGTTTGAGGGCAAGGGGGCCAGGGTATGGCTACACCTTC. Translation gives CASSLRARGPGYGYTF.

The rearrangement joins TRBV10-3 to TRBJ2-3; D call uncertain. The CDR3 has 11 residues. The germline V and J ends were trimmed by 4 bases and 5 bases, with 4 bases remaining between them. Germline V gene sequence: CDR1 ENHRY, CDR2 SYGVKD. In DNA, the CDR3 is TGTGCCATCAGTGCGAAAGATACGCAGTATTTT. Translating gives CAISAKDTQYF.

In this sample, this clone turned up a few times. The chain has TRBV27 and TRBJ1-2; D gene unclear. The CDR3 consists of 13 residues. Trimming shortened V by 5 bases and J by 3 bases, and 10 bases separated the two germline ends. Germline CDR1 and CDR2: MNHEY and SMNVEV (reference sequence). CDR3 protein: CASSPDPDYGYTF. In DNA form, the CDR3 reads TGTGCCAGCAGTCCAGACCCGGACTATGGCTACACCTTC.

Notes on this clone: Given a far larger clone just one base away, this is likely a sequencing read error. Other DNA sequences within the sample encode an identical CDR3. Here the CDR3 reads CATSKSRGQPYEQYF. DNA of the CDR3: TGTGCCACCAGCAAGTCGCGAGGACAACCCTACGAGCAGTACTTC. V and J are TRBV15 and TRBJ2-7, with a possible D match to TRBD1 (5 bases). Germline CDR1 and CDR2: LNHNV and YYDKDF (reference sequence). V lost 4 bases and J lost 2, with 15 bases in between. This CDR3 comprises 15 residues.

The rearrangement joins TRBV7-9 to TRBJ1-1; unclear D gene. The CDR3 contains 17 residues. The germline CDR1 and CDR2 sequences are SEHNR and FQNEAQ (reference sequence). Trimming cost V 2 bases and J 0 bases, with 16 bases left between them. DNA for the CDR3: TGTGCCAGCAGCTTAAGCCCAGCTAGCAGTATGAACACTGAAGCTTTCTTT. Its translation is CASSLSPASSMNTEAFF.

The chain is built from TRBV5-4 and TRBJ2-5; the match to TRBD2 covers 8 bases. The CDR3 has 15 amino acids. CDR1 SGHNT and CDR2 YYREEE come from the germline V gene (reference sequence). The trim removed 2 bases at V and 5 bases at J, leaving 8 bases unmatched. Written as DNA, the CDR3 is TGTGCCAGCAGCTTCGCGGGGGGCGGACAGGAGACCCAGTACTTC. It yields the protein CASSFAGGGQETQYF.

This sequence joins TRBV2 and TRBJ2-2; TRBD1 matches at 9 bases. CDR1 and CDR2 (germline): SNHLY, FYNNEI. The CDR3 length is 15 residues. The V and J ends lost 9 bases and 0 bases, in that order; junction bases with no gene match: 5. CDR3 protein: CASAGTGSNTGELFF. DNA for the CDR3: TGTGCCAGTGCCGGGACAGGGTCGAACACCGGGGAGCTGTTTTTT.

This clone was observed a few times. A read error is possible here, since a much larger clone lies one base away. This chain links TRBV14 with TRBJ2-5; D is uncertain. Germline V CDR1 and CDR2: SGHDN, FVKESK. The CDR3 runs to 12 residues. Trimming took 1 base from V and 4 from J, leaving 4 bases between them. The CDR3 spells CASSQGGETQYF. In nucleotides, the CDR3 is TGTGCCAGCAGCCAAGGGGGAGAGACCCAGTACTTC. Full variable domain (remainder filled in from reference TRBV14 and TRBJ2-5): EAGVTQFPSHSVIEKGQTVTLRCDPISGHDNLYWYRRVMGKEIKFLLHFVKESKQDESGMPNNRFLAERTGGTYSTLKVQPAELEDSGVYFCASSQGGETQYFGPGTRLLVL.

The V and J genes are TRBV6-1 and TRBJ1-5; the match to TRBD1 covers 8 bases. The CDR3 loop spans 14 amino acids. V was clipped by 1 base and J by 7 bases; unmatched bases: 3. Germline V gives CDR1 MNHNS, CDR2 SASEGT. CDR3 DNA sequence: TGTGCCAGCAGTGAAGGGGCAGGGGGCCAGCCCCAGCATTTT. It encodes CASSEGAGGQPQHF.

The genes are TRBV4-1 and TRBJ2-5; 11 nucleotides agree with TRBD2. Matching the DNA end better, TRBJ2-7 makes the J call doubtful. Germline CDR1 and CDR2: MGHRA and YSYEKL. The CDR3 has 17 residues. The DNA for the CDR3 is TGCGCCAGCAGCCGAGGACCGACTAGCGGGAAGGGCTACGAGCAGTACTTC. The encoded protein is CASSRGPTSGKGYEQYF.

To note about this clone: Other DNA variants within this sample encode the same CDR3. CDR3 sequence reads: CASTGGYEQYF. The CDR3 DNA reads as TGTGCCAGCACAGGAGGGTACGAGCAGTACTTC. The chain links TRBV6-6 to TRBJ2-7; TRBD2 is a possible D gene (6 bases). In germline, CDR1 is MNHNY, CDR2 SVGAGI (reference sequence). Between the trimmed V and J ends, which lost 7 bases and 4 bases, there was a span of 8 bases. The CDR3 is made up of 11 amino acids.